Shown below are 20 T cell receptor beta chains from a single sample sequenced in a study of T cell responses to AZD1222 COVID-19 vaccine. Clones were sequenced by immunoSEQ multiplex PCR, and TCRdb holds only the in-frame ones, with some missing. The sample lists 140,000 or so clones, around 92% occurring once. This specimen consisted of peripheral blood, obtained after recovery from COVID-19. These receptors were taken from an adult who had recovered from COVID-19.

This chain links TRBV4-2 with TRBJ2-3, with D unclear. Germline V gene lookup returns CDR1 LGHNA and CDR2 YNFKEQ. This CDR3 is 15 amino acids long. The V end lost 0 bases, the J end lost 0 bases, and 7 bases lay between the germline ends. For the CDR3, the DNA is TGTGCCAGCAGCCAAGATGGACGGAGCACAGATACGCAGTATTTT. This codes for CASSQDGRSTDTQYF.

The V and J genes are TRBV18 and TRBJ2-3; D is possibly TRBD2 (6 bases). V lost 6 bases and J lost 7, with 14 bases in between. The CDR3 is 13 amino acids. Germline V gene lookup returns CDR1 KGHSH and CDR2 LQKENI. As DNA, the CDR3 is TGTGCCAGCTCTCCCCCCGGGACTCATACGCAGTATTTT. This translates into CASSPPGTHTQYF.

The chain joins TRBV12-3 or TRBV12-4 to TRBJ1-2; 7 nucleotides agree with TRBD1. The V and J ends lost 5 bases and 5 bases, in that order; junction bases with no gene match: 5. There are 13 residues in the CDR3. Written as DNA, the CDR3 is TGTGCCAGCAGTCTGTCGACAGGGTATGGCTACACCTTC. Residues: CASSLSTGYGYTF.

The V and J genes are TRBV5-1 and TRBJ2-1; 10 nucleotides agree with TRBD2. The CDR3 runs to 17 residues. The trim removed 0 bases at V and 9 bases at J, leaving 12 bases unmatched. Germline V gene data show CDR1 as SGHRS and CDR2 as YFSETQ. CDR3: CASSLDGGISGRAEQFF. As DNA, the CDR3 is TGCGCCAGCAGCTTGGATGGAGGGATCAGCGGGAGGGCTGAGCAGTTCTTC.

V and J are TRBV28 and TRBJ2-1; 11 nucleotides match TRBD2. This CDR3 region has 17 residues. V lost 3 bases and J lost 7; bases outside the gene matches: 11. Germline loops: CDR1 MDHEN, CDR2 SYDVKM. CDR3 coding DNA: TGTGCCAGCAGTTTCCATATAGCGGGAGGGCCGGTAAATGAGCAGTTCTTC. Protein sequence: CASSFHIAGGPVNEQFF.

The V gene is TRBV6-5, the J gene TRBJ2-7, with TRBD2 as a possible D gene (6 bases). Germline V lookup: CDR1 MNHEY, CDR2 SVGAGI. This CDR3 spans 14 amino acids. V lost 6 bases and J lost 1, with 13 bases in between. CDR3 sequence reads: CASSYRDLSYEQYF. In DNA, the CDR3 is TGTGCCAGCAGCTACCGGGACTTGTCCTACGAGCAGTACTTC.

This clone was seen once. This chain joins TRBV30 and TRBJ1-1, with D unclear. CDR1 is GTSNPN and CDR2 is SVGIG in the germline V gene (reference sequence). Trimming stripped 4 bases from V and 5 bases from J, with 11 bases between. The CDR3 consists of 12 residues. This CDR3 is CAWTQRDTEAFF. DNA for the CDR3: TGTGCCTGGACCCAAAGGGATACTGAAGCTTTCTTT.

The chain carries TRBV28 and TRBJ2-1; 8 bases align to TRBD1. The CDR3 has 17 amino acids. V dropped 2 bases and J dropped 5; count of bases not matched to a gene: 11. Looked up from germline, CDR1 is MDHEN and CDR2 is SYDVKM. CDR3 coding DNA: TGTGCCAGCAGTTTAGTCCGAGGACAGGGTGAGGACAATGAGCAGTTCTTC. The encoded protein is CASSLVRGQGEDNEQFF.

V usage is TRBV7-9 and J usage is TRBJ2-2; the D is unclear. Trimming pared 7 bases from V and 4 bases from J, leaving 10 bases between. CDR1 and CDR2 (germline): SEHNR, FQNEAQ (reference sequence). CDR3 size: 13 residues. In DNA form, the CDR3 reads TGTGCCAGCATCACGACCGGCACCGGGGAGCTGTTTTTT. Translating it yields CASITTGTGELFF.

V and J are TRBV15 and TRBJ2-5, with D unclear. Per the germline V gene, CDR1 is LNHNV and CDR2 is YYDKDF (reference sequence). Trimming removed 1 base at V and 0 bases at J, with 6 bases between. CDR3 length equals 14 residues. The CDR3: CATSRGQDQETQYF. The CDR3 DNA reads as TGTGCCACCAGCAGAGGGCAGGACCAAGAGACCCAGTACTTC. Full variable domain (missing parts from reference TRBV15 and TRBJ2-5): DAMVIQNPRYQVTQFGKPVTLSCSQTLNHNVMYWYQQKSSQAPKLLFHYYDKDFNNEADTPDNFQSRRPNTSFCFLDIRSPGLGDTAMYLCATSRGQDQETQYFGPGTRLLVL.

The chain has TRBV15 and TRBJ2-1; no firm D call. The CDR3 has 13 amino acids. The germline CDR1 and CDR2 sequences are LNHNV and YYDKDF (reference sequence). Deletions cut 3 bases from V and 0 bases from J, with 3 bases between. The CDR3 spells CATSRDSYNEQFF. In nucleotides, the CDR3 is TGTGCCACCAGCAGGGACTCCTACAATGAGCAGTTCTTC.

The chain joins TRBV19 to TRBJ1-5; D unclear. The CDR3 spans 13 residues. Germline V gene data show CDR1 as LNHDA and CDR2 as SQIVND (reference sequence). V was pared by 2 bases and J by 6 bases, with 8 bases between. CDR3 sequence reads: CASSITPPQPQHF. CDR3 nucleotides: TGTGCCAGTAGTATAACCCCCCCTCAGCCCCAGCATTTT.

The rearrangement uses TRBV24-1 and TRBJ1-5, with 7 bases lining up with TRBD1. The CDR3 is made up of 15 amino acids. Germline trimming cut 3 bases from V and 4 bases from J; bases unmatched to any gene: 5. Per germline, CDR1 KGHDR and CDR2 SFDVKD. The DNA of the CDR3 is TGTGCCACCAGTGATACAGGGGCCGGTAATCAGCCCCAGCATTTT. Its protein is CATSDTGAGNQPQHF.

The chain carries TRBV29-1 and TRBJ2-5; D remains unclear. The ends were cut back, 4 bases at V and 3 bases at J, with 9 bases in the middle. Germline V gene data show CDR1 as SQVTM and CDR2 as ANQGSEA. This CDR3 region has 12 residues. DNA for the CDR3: TGCAGCGTTGGGGGAATAGAAGAGACCCAGTACTTC. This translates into CSVGGIEETQYF.

Here the CDR3 DNA reads TGTGCCAGCAGCGTAGACCCACGGGGGCGCGACGAGCAGTACTTC. Its protein product is CASSVDPRGRDEQYF. The chain recombines TRBV9 with TRBJ2-7; D possibly uses TRBD1 or TRBD2 (6 bases each). Looked up from germline, CDR1 is SGDLS and CDR2 is YYNGEE. V lost 0 bases to trimming and J lost 5 bases, with 15 bases between them. CDR3 length equals 15 residues.

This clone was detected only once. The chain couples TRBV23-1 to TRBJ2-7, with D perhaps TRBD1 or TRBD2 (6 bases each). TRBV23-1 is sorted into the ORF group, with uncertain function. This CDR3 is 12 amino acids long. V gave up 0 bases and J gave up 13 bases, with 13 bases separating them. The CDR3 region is CASSQSGGLAYF. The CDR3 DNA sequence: TGCGCCAGCAGTCAATCGGGGGGCCTTGCCTACTTC.

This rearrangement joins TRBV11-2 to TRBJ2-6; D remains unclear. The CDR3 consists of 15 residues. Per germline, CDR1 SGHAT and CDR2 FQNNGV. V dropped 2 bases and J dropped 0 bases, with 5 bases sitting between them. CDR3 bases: TGTGCCAGCAGCTTACCTAACTCTGGGGCCAACGTCCTGACTTTC. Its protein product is CASSLPNSGANVLTF.

The CDR3 sequence is CASSLAGLSYEQYF. CDR3 nucleotides: TGTGCCAGCAGCTTAGCAGGGCTCTCCTACGAGCAGTACTTC. The rearrangement joins TRBV11-2 to TRBJ2-7; possible D gene TRBD1, 5 bases. V was shortened by 1 base and J by 0 bases, with 7 bases between the two germline ends. The CDR3 spans 14 residues. Germline CDR1 and CDR2: SGHAT and FQNNGV.

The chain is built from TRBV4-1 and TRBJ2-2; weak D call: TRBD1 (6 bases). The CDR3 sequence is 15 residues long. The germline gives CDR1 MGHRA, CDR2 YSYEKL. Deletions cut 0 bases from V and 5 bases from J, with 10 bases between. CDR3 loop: CASSQDRGWTGELFF. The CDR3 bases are TGCGCCAGCAGCCAAGACAGGGGATGGACCGGGGAGCTGTTTTTT.

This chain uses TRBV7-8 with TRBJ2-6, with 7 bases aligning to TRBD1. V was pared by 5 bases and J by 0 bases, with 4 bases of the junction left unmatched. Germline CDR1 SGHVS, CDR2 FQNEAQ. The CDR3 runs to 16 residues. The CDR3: CASSRTGSSGANVLTF. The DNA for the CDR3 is TGTGCCAGCAGCCGGACAGGTAGCTCTGGGGCCAACGTCCTGACTTTC. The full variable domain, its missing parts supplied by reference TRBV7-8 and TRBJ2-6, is GAGVSQSPRYKVAKRGQDVALRCDPISGHVSLFWYQQALGQGPEFLTYFQNEAQLDKSGLPSDRFFAERPEGSVSTLKIQRTQQEDSAVYLCASSRTGSSGANVLTFGAGSRLTVL.